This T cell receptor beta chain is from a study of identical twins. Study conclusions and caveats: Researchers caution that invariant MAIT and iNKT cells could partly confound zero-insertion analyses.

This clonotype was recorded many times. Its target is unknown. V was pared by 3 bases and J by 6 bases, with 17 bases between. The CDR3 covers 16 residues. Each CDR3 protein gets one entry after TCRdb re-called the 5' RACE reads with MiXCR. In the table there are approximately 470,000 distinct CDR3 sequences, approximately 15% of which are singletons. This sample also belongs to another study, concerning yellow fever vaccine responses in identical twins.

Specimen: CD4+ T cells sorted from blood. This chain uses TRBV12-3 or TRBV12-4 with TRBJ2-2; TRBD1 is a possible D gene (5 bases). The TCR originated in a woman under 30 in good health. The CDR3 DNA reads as TGTGCCAGCAGTTTTGGGGCGTTCCTCTACGCCGGGGAGCTGTTTTTT. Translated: CASSFGAFLYAGELFF.